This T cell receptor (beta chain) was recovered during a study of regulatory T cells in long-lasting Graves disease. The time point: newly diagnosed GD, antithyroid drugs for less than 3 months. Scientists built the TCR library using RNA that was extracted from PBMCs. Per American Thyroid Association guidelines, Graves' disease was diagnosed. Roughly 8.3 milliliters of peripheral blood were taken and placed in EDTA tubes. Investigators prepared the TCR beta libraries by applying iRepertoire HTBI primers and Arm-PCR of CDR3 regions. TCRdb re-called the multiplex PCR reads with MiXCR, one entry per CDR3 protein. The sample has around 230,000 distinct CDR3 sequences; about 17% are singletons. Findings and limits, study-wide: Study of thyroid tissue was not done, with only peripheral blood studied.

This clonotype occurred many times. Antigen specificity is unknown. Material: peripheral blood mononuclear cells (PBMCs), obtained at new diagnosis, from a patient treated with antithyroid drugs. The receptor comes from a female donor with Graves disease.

The CDR3 DNA reads TGCGCCAGCAGCCACCTCAGGGATCCAGATACGCAGTATTTT. Amino acids: CASSHLRDPDTQYF. The gene calls are TRBV4-1 and TRBJ2-3, with a possible D match to TRBD1 (5 bases). This CDR3 region has 14 residues. V was trimmed by 3 bases and J by 4 bases, leaving 11 bases between them. Germline CDR1 is MGHRA and CDR2 is YSYEKL.